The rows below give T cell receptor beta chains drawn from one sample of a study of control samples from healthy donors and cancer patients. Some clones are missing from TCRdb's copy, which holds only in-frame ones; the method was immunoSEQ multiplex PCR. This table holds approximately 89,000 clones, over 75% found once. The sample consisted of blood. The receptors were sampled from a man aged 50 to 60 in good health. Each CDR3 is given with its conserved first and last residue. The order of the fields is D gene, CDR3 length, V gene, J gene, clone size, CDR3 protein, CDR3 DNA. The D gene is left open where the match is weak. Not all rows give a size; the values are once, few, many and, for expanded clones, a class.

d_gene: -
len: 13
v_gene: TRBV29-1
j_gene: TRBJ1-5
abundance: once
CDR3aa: CSVGGLGGQPQHF
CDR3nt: TGCAGCGTTGGGGGGCTAGGGGGTCAGCCCCAGCATTTT

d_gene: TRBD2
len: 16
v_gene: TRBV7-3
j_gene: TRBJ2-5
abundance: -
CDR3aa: CASSPGLAGGGETQYF
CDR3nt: TGTGCCAGCAGCCCAGGACTAGCGGGAGGCGGAGAGACCCAGTACTTC

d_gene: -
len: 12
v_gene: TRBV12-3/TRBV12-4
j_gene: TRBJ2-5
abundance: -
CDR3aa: CASRESDGTQYF
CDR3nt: TGTGCCAGCAGGGAGAGCGACGGAACCCAGTACTTC

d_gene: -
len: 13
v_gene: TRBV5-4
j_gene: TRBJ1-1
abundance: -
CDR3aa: CASSFDTNTEAFF
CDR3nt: TGTGCCAGCAGCTTCGACACGAACACTGAAGCTTTCTTT

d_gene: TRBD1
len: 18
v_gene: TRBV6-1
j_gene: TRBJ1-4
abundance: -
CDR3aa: CASSGGYLGQITNEKLFF
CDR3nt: TGTGCCAGCAGTGGCGGCTACTTGGGACAGATTACTAATGAAAAACTGTTTTTT

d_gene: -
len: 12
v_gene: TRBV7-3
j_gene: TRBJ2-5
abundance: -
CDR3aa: CASSLLGETQYF
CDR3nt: TGTGCCAGCAGCTTACTGGGAGAGACCCAGTACTTC

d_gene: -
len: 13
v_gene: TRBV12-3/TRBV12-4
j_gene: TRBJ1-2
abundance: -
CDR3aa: CASSLQTNYGYTF
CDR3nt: TGTGCCAGCAGTTTACAGACTAACTATGGCTACACCTTC

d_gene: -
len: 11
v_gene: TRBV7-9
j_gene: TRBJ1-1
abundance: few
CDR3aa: CASSRGTEAFF
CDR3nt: TGTGCCAGCAGCCGGGGGACTGAAGCTTTCTTT

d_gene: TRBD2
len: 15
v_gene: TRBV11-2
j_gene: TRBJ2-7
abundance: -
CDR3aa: CASSFTSGGTYEQYF
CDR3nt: TGTGCCAGCAGCTTTACTAGCGGGGGAACCTACGAGCAGTACTTC

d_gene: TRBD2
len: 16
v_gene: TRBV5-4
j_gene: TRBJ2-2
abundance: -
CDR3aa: CASSPQAGGHTGELFF
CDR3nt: TGTGCCAGCAGCCCCCAGGCGGGGGGACACACCGGGGAGCTGTTTTTT

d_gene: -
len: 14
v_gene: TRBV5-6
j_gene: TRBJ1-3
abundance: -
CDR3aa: CASSLGWSGNTIYF
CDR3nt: TGTGCCAGCAGCTTGGGTTGGTCTGGAAACACCATATATTTT

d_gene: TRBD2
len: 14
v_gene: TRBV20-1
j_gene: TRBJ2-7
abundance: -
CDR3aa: CSASPSSGSYEQYF
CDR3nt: TGCAGTGCTAGTCCGTCTAGCGGGAGCTACGAGCAGTACTTC

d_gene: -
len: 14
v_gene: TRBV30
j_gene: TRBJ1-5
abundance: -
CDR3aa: CAWSDLSGNQPQHF
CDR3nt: TGTGCCTGGAGTGACCTATCGGGCAATCAGCCCCAGCATTTT

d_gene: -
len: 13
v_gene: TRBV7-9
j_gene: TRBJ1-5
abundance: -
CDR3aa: CASSRDSNQPQHF
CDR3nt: TGTGCCAGCAGCAGAGATAGCAATCAGCCCCAGCATTTT

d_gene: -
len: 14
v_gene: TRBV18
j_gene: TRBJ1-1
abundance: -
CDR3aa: CASSPSNPDTEAFF
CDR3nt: TGTGCCAGCTCGCCAAGTAACCCGGACACTGAAGCTTTCTTT

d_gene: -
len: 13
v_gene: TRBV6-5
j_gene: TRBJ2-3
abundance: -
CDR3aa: CASRNTPTDTQYF
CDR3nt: TGTGCCAGCAGAAACACACCCACAGATACGCAGTATTTT

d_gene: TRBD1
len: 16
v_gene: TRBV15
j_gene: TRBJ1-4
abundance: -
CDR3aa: CATSPRQGATNEKLFF
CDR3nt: TGTGCCACCAGCCCCCGACAGGGAGCAACTAATGAAAAACTGTTTTTT

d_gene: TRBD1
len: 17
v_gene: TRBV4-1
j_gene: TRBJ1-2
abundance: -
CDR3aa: CASSQDVTETGDYGYTF
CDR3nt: TGCGCCAGCAGCCAAGATGTGACTGAGACAGGGGACTATGGCTACACCTTC

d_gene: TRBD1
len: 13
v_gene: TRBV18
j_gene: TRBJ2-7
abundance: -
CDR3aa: CASSQGQGGEQYF
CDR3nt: TGTGCCAGCTCCCAAGGACAGGGTGGCGAGCAGTACTTC

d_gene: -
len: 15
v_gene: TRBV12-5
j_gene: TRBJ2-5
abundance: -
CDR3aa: CASGLAPTDQETQYF
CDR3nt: TGTGCTAGTGGTTTGGCTCCGACAGATCAAGAGACCCAGTACTTC

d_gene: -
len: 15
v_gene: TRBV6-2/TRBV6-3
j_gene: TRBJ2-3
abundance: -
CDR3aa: CASSKRARGTDTQYF
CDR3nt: TGTGCCAGCAGTAAACGGGCCAGGGGCACAGATACGCAGTATTTT

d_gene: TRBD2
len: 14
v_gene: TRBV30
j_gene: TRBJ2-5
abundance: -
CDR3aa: CACFGGGRGETQYF
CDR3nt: TGTGCCTGTTTTGGGGGCGGGAGGGGAGAGACCCAGTACTTC

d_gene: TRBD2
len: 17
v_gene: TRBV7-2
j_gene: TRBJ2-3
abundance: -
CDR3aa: CASSLDPAGGQRNTQYF
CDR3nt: TGTGCCAGCAGCTTAGATCCGGCGGGAGGTCAAAGGAATACGCAGTATTTT

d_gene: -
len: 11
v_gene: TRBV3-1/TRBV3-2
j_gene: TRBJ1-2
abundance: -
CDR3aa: CASSLASGYTF
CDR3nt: TGTGCCAGCAGCCTGGCAAGTGGCTACACCTTC

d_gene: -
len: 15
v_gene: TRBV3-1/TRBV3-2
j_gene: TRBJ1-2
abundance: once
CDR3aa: CASSQPGRANYGYTF
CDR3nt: TGTGCCAGCAGCCAGCCCGGACGGGCTAACTATGGCTACACCTTC

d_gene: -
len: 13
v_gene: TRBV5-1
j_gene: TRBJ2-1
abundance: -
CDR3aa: CASSSTAYNEQFF
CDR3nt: TGCGCCAGCAGCTCCACAGCCTACAATGAGCAGTTCTTC

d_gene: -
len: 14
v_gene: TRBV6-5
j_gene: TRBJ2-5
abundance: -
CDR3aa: CASSYSGVSETQYF
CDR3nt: TGTGCCAGCAGTTACTCAGGGGTGTCAGAGACCCAGTACTTC

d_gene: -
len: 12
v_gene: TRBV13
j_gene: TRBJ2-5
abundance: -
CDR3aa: CASSLGIKTQYF
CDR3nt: TGTGCCAGCAGCTTAGGAATAAAGACCCAGTACTTC

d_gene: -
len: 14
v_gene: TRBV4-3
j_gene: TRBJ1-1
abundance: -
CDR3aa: CASSQEGGISEAFF
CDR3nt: TGCGCCAGCAGCCAAGAGGGAGGGATCTCTGAAGCTTTCTTT

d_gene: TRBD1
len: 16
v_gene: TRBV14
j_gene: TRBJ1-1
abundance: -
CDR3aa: CASSLTGQGADTEAFF
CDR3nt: TGTGCCAGCAGCCTTACGGGACAGGGGGCGGACACTGAAGCTTTCTTT

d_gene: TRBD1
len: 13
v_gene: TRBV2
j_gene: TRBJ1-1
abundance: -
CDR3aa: CASNTGTGREAFF
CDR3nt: TGTGCCAGCAACACCGGGACAGGTCGTGAAGCTTTCTTT

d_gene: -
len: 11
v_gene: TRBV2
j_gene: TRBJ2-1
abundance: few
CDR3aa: CASSLGREQFF
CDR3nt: TGTGCCAGCAGCTTGGGGCGTGAGCAGTTCTTC

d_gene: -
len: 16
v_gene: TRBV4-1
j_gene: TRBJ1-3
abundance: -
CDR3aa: CASSQDDSLSGNTIYF
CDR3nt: TGCGCCAGCAGCCAAGATGACAGCCTCTCTGGAAACACCATATATTTT

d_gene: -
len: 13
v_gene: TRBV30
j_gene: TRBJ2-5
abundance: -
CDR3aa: CAWNTQPQETQYF
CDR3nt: TGTGCCTGGAACACACAGCCCCAAGAGACCCAGTACTTC

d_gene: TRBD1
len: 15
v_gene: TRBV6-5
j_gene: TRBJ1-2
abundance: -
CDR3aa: CASRTSQGNYYGYTF
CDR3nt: TGTGCCAGCAGAACTTCACAGGGGAATTACTATGGCTACACCTTC

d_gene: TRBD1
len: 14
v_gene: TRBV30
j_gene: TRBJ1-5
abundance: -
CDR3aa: CAWRGTGGGQPQHF
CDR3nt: TGTGCCTGGAGAGGAACAGGGGGAGGTCAGCCCCAGCATTTT

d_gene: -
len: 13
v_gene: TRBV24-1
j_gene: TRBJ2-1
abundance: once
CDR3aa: CATSDPGGHEQFF
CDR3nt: TGTGCCACCAGTGATCCCGGTGGGCATGAGCAGTTCTTC

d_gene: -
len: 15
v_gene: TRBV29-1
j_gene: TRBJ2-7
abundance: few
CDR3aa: CSVEGGDSPSYEQYF
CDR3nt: TGCAGCGTTGAAGGCGGGGACTCTCCCTCCTACGAGCAGTACTTC

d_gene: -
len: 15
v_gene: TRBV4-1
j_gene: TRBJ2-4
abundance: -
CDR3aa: CASSQDRLAKNIQYF
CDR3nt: TGCGCCAGCAGCCAAGATCGGCTAGCCAAAAACATTCAGTACTTC

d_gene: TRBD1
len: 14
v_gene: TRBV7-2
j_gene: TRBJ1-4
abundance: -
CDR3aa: CASSSRGQDEKLFF
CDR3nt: TGTGCCAGCAGCTCCAGGGGGCAGGATGAAAAACTGTTTTTT

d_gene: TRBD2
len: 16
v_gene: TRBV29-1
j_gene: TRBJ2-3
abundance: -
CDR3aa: CSVGLAGVAYADTQYF
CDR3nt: TGCAGCGTTGGTCTAGCGGGAGTTGCCTACGCAGATACGCAGTATTTT

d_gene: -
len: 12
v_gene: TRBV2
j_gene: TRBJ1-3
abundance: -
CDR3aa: CAGLSSGNTIYF
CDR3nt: TGTGCCGGATTATCCTCTGGAAACACCATATATTTT

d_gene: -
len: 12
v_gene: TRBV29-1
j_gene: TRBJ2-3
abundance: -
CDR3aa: CSPPTATDTQYF
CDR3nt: TGCAGCCCACCAACTGCTACAGATACGCAGTATTTT

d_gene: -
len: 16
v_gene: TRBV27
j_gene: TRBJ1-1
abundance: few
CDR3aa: CASTPGRGTRGTEAFF
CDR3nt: TGTGCCAGCACCCCGGGCAGGGGAACTCGAGGGACTGAAGCTTTCTTT

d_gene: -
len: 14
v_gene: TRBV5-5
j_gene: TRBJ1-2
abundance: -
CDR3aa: CASSLQGSYYGYTF
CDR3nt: TGTGCCAGCAGCTTGCAGGGGAGTTACTATGGCTACACCTTC